Sequencing of this TCR beta chain was carried out in a study of blood T cell repertoires in COVID-19. J lost 5 bases, V lost 6 bases, and 10 bases had no gene match. This CDR3 spans 16 amino acids. From germline, CDR1 is LGHDT and CDR2 YNNKEL (reference sequence). Libraries were prepared by immunoSEQ multiplex PCR; TCRdb keeps only in-frame clonotypes and omits some of them. Among about 240,000 clones listed, around 83% were seen once. The specimen sequenced was peripheral blood. The clonotype originates from a woman in her forties or fifties with COVID-19, enrolled during active disease. This chain joins TRBV3-1 (or the pseudogene TRBV3-2) and TRBJ1-6; 7 bases agree with TRBD1. CDR3 sequence: CASRATGRFNNSPLHF. The CDR3 DNA reads as TGTGCCAGCAGAGCGACAGGGAGATTTAATAATTCACCCCTCCACTTT.